Each of the 31 T cell receptor beta chains below was sequenced from the same sample in a study of OX40 agonist ivuxolimab in advanced cancers. Using immunoSEQ multiplex PCR, the repertoire was profiled, and TCRdb retains in-frame clones only, with some absent. The data contain about 61,000 clones, 85% to 90% of them singletons. The sample here was CD4+ or CD8+ T cells sorted from blood, taken in a trial of the OX40 agonist ivuxolimab. The source is an adult with an advanced solid tumor such as melanoma, head and neck, liver or kidney cancer.

The chain combines TRBV6-5 with TRBJ1-4; perhaps TRBD1 as D (5 bases). This CDR3 is built from 13 residues. V shed 5 bases and J shed 2 bases, with 6 bases lying between them. Per germline, CDR1 MNHEY and CDR2 SVGAGI. CDR3: CASSRGTNEKLFF. The DNA of the CDR3 is TGTGCCAGCAGTAGGGGTACTAATGAAAAACTGTTTTTT.

Only a few counts were recorded for this clone. This chain uses TRBV6-1 with TRBJ1-1; no clear D. V lost 6 bases, J lost 7 bases, and 12 bases lay in between. Germline V gene sequence: CDR1 MNHNS, CDR2 SASEGT. The CDR3 is 12 residues long. The CDR3 sequence is CASSFRADEAFF. In DNA, the CDR3 is TGTGCCAGCAGCTTCCGGGCCGATGAAGCTTTCTTT.

A few counts support this clone. The sample has other DNA sequences that encode this CDR3 too. The rearrangement links TRBV7-8 to TRBJ2-5, with TRBD1 as a possible D gene (5 bases). Germline CDR1 is SGHVS and CDR2 is FQNEAQ. Trimming cost V 5 bases and J 1 base, with 11 bases left between them. The CDR3 spans 14 residues. The CDR3 loop is CASSPTRVQETQYF. Written as DNA, the CDR3 is TGTGCCAGCAGCCCAACCAGGGTCCAAGAGACCCAGTACTTC.

CDR3 amino acids: CASSGTGGYYGYTF. Here the CDR3 DNA reads TGTGCCAGCAGCGGGACAGGGGGGTACTATGGCTACACCTTC. V gene TRBV11-2 combines with J gene TRBJ1-2; 11 bases map to TRBD1. Unmatched junction bases numbered 2, after V lost 5 bases and J lost 3 bases. This CDR3 region has 14 residues. Looked up from germline, CDR1 is SGHAT and CDR2 is FQNNGV.

J is TRBJ1-1 and V is TRBV7-2, with a tentative D call TRBD1 (5 bases). Germline V gene sequence: CDR1 SGHTA, CDR2 FQGNSA. This CDR3 spans 13 amino acids. Trimming took off 0 bases at V and 6 bases at J, with 8 bases between the two ends. The CDR3 nucleotides are TGTGCCAGCAGCTTAGCCAGGGTCGCTGAAGCTTTCTTT. As protein: CASSLARVAEAFF.

This clone has a single count. This chain links TRBV5-1 with TRBJ1-1, with 7 nucleotides matching TRBD1. V lost 2 bases and J lost 1; bases outside the gene matches: 14. The germline V gene has CDR1 SGHRS and CDR2 YFSETQ. This CDR3 is built from 18 residues. As DNA, the CDR3 is TGCGCCAGCAGCTTAATATCCCCATCGACAGGGACGAACACTGAAGCTTTCTTT. This sequence encodes CASSLISPSTGTNTEAFF.

This chain links TRBV28 with TRBJ2-7; D might be TRBD2 (6 bases). Trimming left V 5 bases short and J 2 bases short, with 16 bases between. Germline loops: CDR1 MDHEN, CDR2 SYDVKM. This CDR3 has 15 residues. CDR3 residues: CASSEGGAATYEQYF. In DNA, the CDR3 is TGTGCCAGCAGTGAAGGCGGGGCGGCAACCTACGAGCAGTACTTC.

The V gene is TRBV15, the J gene TRBJ2-7; 7 nucleotides align to TRBD2. CDR3 length: 16 residues. V trimming: 0 bases; J trimming: 1 base; junction bases outside the gene matches: 6. Germline CDR1 is LNHNV and CDR2 is YYDKDF (reference sequence). In nucleotides, the CDR3 is TGTGCCACCAGCAGAGATCTGGGAGGGAAATCCTACGAGCAGTACTTC. This translates into CATSRDLGGKSYEQYF.

The gene calls are TRBV7-3 and TRBJ1-2; tentatively, D is TRBD1 (5 bases). The CDR3 loop spans 13 amino acids. The V end was cut by 3 bases, the J end by 8 bases, with 13 bases between. Looked up from germline, CDR1 is SGHTA and CDR2 is FQGTGA. The chain's CDR3 is CASSFGQGGGYTF. CDR3 DNA: TGTGCCAGCAGCTTTGGCCAGGGCGGCGGCTACACCTTC.

The chain is built from TRBV18 and TRBJ1-4, with TRBD1 as a possible D gene (5 bases). CDR1 is KGHSH and CDR2 is LQKENI in the germline V gene. The CDR3 covers 14 residues. V dropped 3 bases and J dropped 1 base, with 6 bases sitting between them. For the CDR3, the DNA is TGTGCCAGCTCACCGGGGGGAACTAATGAAAAACTGTTTTTT. This codes for CASSPGGTNEKLFF.

This clone was counted a single time. The chain is built from TRBV7-6 and TRBJ2-2; TRBD1 is a possible D gene (6 bases). The V gene lost 3 bases and the J gene lost 7 bases, with 9 bases spanning the gap. The CDR3 loop spans 13 amino acids. Germline V gene lookup returns CDR1 SGHVS and CDR2 FNYEAQ. CDR3 loop: CASSFGTSGELFF. DNA for the CDR3: TGTGCCAGCAGCTTCGGGACAAGCGGGGAGCTGTTTTTT.

CDR3 sequence (DNA): TGTGCCAGCAGGTTGACTAGGGGCACAGATACGCAGTATTTT. Encoded protein: CASRLTRGTDTQYF. This chain links TRBV7-2 with TRBJ2-3; D might be TRBD2 (6 bases). The CDR3 covers 14 residues. Trimming cost V 6 bases and J 1 base, with 11 bases left between them. CDR1 SGHTA and CDR2 FQGNSA come from the germline V gene.

The chain uses TRBV18 and TRBJ2-3; the D gene is possibly TRBD2 (6 bases). This CDR3 comprises 16 residues. The V gene's germline CDR1 is KGHSH and CDR2 LQKENI. Trimming cost V 4 bases and J 0 bases, with 14 bases left between them. Here the CDR3 DNA reads TGTGCCAGCTCACGCCAGGGACTTCCTAGCACAGATACGCAGTATTTT. Translation: CASSRQGLPSTDTQYF.

J is TRBJ1-2 and V is TRBV11-2; D call uncertain. This CDR3 comprises 15 residues. Between the trimmed V and J ends, which lost 1 base and 4 bases, there was a span of 13 bases. The germline CDR1 and CDR2 sequences are SGHAT and FQNNGV. CDR3 sequence: CASSLGPLSGYGYTF. The CDR3 DNA reads TGTGCCAGCAGCTTAGGCCCCCTATCAGGCTATGGCTACACCTTC.

This chain links TRBV5-4 with TRBJ2-5; TRBD2 matches at 8 bases. This CDR3 comprises 15 residues. The trim removed 2 bases at V and 7 bases at J, leaving 10 bases unmatched. Looked up from germline, CDR1 is SGHNT and CDR2 is YYREEE (reference sequence). In DNA, the CDR3 is TGTGCCAGCAGCTTTGGAAGCGGGGGTCCCTCGACCCAGTACTTC. Translated: CASSFGSGGPSTQYF.

V is TRBV18 and J is TRBJ1-5; D gene unclear. The CDR3 sequence is 15 residues long. With 5 bases removed from V and 2 bases from J, the gap between germline ends came to 13 bases. Germline CDR1 and CDR2: KGHSH and LQKENI. In nucleotides, the CDR3 is TGTGCCAGCTCAGGTTCTGGGATTGGCAATCAGCCCCAGCATTTT. Its translation: CASSGSGIGNQPQHF.

This chain connects TRBV7-9 to TRBJ1-5; TRBD1 matches at 11 bases. The CDR3 extends over 17 amino acids. CDR1 and CDR2 (germline): SEHNR, FQNEAQ (reference sequence). J lost 7 bases, V lost 1 base, and 9 bases had no gene match. The chain's CDR3 is CASSLGRDRGDGQPQHF. The DNA for the CDR3 is TGTGCCAGCAGCTTAGGCCGGGACAGGGGGGATGGACAGCCCCAGCATTTT. Using reference TRBV7-9 and TRBJ1-5 for the parts outside the CDR3, the full variable domain is DTGVSQNPRHKITKRGQNVTFRCDPISEHNRLYWYRQTLGQGPEFLTYFQNEAQLEKSRLLSDRFSAERPKGSFSTLEIQRTEQGDSAMYLCASSLGRDRGDGQPQHFGDGTRLSIL.

The chain is built from TRBV27 and TRBJ2-7, with no clear D. V was shortened by 2 bases and J by 4 bases, with 18 bases between the two germline ends. CDR3 length: 16 amino acids. CDR1 and CDR2 (germline): MNHEY, SMNVEV (reference sequence). The CDR3 region has the DNA TGTGCCAGCAGTTTAAAGGGCGGTGGTACCACTTACGAGCAGTACTTC. Encoded protein: CASSLKGGGTTYEQYF.

This clone was seen more than once but under ten times. The gene calls are TRBV2 and TRBJ2-1; D is undetermined. The germline gives CDR1 SNHLY, CDR2 FYNNEI. V lost 7 bases to trimming and J lost 5 bases, with 15 bases between them. The CDR3 consists of 14 residues. In DNA, the CDR3 is TGTGCCAGCATGCTAGGCCTTAGCAACAATGAGCAGTTCTTC. Translation gives CASMLGLSNNEQFF. The whole variable domain, remainder taken from reference TRBV2 and TRBJ2-1, is EPEVTQTPSHQVTQMGQEVILRCVPISNHLYFYWYRQILGQKVEFLVSFYNNEISEKSEIFDDQFSVERPDGSNFTLKIRSTKLEDSAMYFCASMLGLSNNEQFFGPGTRLTVL.

Only a few counts were recorded for this clone. This chain uses TRBV11-2 with TRBJ1-2, with D hard to call. V lost 2 bases to trimming and J lost 2 bases, with 9 bases between them. The V gene's germline CDR1 is SGHAT and CDR2 FQNNGV. The CDR3 consists of 14 residues. In DNA, the CDR3 is TGTGCCAGCAGCTTATCTGGGAGGAACTATGGCTACACCTTC. It translates to CASSLSGRNYGYTF.

This chain connects TRBV1 to TRBJ2-3; the D call in the table, TRBD2, was not verified against the DNA. TRBV1 represents a pseudogene. The CDR3 loop spans 15 amino acids. The CDR3 nucleotides read TGCACCAGCAAAGGACTAGCGGGGGTCACAGATACGCAGTATTTT. Amino acids: CTSKGLAGVTDTQYF.

J is TRBJ2-2 and V is TRBV7-2; D is tentatively TRBD1 or TRBD2 (6 bases each). This CDR3 region has 16 residues. Germline V gene data show CDR1 as SGHTA and CDR2 as FQGNSA. V gave up 5 bases and J gave up 9 bases, with 22 bases separating them. Here the CDR3 reads CASSPAAVGGKRELFF. Here the CDR3 DNA reads TGTGCCAGCAGCCCGGCGGCGGTGGGGGGCAAGAGGGAGCTGTTTTTT.

The chain combines TRBV4-2 with TRBJ2-4; D is perhaps TRBD1 (6 bases). Trimming removed 0 bases from V and 3 bases from J, with 18 bases in between. The CDR3 contains 18 residues. The germline V gene has CDR1 LGHNA and CDR2 YNFKEQ. CDR3 DNA sequence: TGTGCCAGCAGCCAAGATCTGGGGCCCAGGGGCGGCAAAAACATTCAGTACTTC. It codes for CASSQDLGPRGGKNIQYF.

This clone was picked up one time. The chain uses TRBV5-6 and TRBJ1-1, with TRBD1 identical over 7 bases. In germline, CDR1 is SGHDT, CDR2 YYEEEE. V was pared by 0 bases and J by 4 bases, with 15 bases of the junction left unmatched. The CDR3 has 18 residues. For the CDR3, the DNA is TGTGCCAGCAGCTTGGGCCCCCTACTCCGGACAGGTGGCACTGAAGCTTTCTTT. This codes for CASSLGPLLRTGGTEAFF.

V gene TRBV18 combines with J gene TRBJ2-2; D is uncertain. Trimming stripped 5 bases from V and 1 base from J, with 8 bases between. The CDR3 contains 14 residues. The germline gives CDR1 KGHSH, CDR2 LQKENI. The CDR3 protein is CASSTAQNTGELFF. The CDR3 DNA reads as TGTGCCAGCTCAACAGCGCAGAACACCGGGGAGCTGTTTTTT.

Notes on this clone: The junction differs from germline at one of its ends, possibly a read error. The rearrangement uses TRBV30 and TRBJ1-6; 7 nucleotides agree with TRBD1. The CDR3 has 15 amino acids. Germline values: CDR1 GTSNPN, CDR2 SVGIG (reference sequence). In DNA form, the CDR3 reads TGTGCCTGGGGTGTGACAGGAGACAGGGTTTCACCCCTCCACTTT. This translates into CAWGVTGDRVSPLHF.

About this clone itself: At the DNA level, this CDR3 is encoded by other sequences in the same sample as well. The V call is TRBV25-1, the J call TRBJ2-5, with 11 bases matching TRBD1. With V trimmed by 3 bases and J by 2 bases, 8 bases remained unmatched. The CDR3 is 17 amino acids. The V gene's germline CDR1 is MGHDK and CDR2 SYGVNS. This chain's CDR3 is CASSDPGQGVYQETQYF. The DNA of the CDR3 is TGTGCCAGCAGTGATCCGGGACAGGGGGTCTATCAAGAGACCCAGTACTTC.

CDR3 nucleotides: TGTGCCAGCAGTTCCCCACCCGGACAGGGGGCGTCCTACGAGCAGTACTTC. It yields the protein CASSSPPGQGASYEQYF. The genes are TRBV28 and TRBJ2-7, with 11 bases fitting TRBD1. This CDR3 region has 17 residues. Germline CDR1 and CDR2: MDHEN and SYDVKM. Trimming removed 4 bases from V and 1 base from J; junction bases left unmatched: 9.

This sequence joins TRBV6-6 and TRBJ1-2, with 11 nucleotides matching TRBD1. The CDR3 has 15 residues. Germline values: CDR1 MNHNY, CDR2 SVGAGI (reference sequence). Trimming took 6 bases from V and 7 from J; bases not matched to a gene: 10. The DNA of the CDR3 is TGTGCCAGCAGCCCCCCCGGGACAGGGGGTGCTGGCTACACCTTC. Amino acid sequence: CASSPPGTGGAGYTF.

The rearrangement joins TRBV7-9 to TRBJ1-5, with D hard to call. The germline CDR1 and CDR2 sequences are SEHNR and FQNEAQ (reference sequence). The CDR3 extends over 14 amino acids. V was clipped by 2 bases and J by 4 bases, with 9 bases between them. The DNA of the CDR3 is TGTGCCAGCAGCTTAAGCGACTTTAATCAGCCCCAGCATTTT. Translated: CASSLSDFNQPQHF.

V gene TRBV4-2 combines with J gene TRBJ2-3; 11 nucleotides match TRBD2. Germline CDR1 reads LGHNA; CDR2 reads YNFKEQ. The ends lost 0 bases at V and 0 bases at J; junction bases unmatched: 5. CDR3 length: 18 residues. The CDR3 reads CASSQDGPSGGSTDTQYF. Here the CDR3 DNA reads TGTGCCAGCAGCCAAGATGGGCCTAGCGGGGGGAGCACAGATACGCAGTATTTT.